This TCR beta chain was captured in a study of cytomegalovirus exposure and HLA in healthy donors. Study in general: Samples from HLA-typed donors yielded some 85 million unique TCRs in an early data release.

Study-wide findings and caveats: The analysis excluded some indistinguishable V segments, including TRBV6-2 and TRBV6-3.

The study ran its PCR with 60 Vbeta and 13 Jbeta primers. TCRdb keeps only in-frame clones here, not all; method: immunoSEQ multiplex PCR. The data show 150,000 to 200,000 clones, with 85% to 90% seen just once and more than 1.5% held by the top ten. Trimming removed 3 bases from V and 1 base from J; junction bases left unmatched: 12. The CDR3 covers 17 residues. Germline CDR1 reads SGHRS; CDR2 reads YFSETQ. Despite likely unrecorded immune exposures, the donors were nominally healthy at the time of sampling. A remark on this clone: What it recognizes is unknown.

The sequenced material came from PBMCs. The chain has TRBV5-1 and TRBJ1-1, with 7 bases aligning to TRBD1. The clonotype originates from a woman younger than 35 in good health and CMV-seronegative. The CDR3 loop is CASSSQPTGSRNTEAFF. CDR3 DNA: TGCGCCAGCAGCTCCCAACCGACAGGGAGTAGGAACACTGAAGCTTTCTTT.